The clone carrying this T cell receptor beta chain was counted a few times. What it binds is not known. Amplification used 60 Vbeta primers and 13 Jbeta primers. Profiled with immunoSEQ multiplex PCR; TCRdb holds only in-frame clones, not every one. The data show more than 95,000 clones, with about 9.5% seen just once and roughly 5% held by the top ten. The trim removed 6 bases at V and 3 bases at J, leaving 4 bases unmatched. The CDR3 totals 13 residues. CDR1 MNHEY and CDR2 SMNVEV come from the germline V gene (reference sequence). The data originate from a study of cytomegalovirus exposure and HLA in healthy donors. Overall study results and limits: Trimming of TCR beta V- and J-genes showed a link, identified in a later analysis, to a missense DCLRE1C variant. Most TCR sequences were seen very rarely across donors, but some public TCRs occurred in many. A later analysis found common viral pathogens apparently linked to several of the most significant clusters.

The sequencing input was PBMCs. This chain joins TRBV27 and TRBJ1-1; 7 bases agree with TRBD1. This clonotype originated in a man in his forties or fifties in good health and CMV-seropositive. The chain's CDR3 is CASRRTGDTEAFF. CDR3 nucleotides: TGTGCCAGCAGACGTACAGGGGACACTGAAGCTTTCTTT.